This T cell receptor beta chain was sequenced in a study of CD8+ T cells in alopecia areata. Whole-study context: Treated patients were dosed with oral tofacitinib, taking 5 to 10 mg twice daily. Treatment with tofacitinib (6 to 18 months) was followed by 6 months off drug. The study, taken as a whole, reports: Clonality in lesional scalp, especially alopecia totalis/universalis, exceeded that of normal scalp.

A word on this clone: Antigen specificity is unknown.

CDR1 and CDR2 from the germline V gene are SQVTM and ANQGSEA. Trimming stripped 3 bases from V and 2 bases from J, with 12 bases between. The CDR3 covers 14 residues. In each case, RNA was isolated and then reverse transcribed into cDNA as the sequencing template. Repertoires were generated with immunoSEQ multiplex PCR, while TCRdb's copy carries only in-frame clones and drops some. The sample lists 90,000 to 100,000 clones, about 40% occurring once. The V and J genes are TRBV29-1 and TRBJ2-3; D is ambiguous. The sequence was obtained from a human donor with alopecia areata. The material sequenced was CD4+ T cells sorted from blood. The chain's CDR3 is CSVDRVGNTDTQYF. In DNA form, the CDR3 reads TGCAGCGTTGATAGGGTGGGGAACACAGATACGCAGTATTTT.